This T cell receptor beta chain was profiled in a study of blood T cell repertoires in COVID-19. Study-level information: Sources were T cells, B-cell-depleted T cells, or PBMCs; the material itself was cDNA or gDNA.

Here immunoSEQ multiplex PCR was the method, and the copy in TCRdb shows in-frame clones only, minus some. Seen here are 200,000 or so clones, around 79% observed once, and the top ten hold around 15%. Trimming stripped 8 bases from V and 3 bases from J, with 14 bases between. From germline, CDR1 is MNHNY and CDR2 SVGAGI (reference sequence). The CDR3 is 13 residues long. Sequenced: peripheral blood. The chain combines TRBV6-6 with TRBJ2-7; D perhaps matches TRBD2 (5 bases). This TCR was recovered from a man aged 55 to 70 with active or convalescent COVID-19. The CDR3 DNA is TGTGCCAGCGGGGTAGCGCGGTACTACGAGCAGTACTTC. It specifies CASGVARYYEQYF.